Below, 28 T cell receptor beta chains from the same sample are listed, as sequenced in a study of control samples from healthy donors and cancer patients (dated by TCRdb to the early 2020s). Library creation used the immunoSEQ multiplex PCR assay. TCRdb retrieved this table from immuneACCESS and kept in-frame rearrangements only. Not all clones are present; in checked studies, unresolved V genes account for under half, and no reason is known for the remainder. Present in this sample are 90,000 to 110,000 clones, approximately 90% of which were seen just once. The biggest ten clones account for under 4.5% of the sample. The sample taken for sequencing was blood. All receptors come from a human donor in good health. The donor label of this sample is uncertain.

The CDR3 reads CAIRMDRARETTDTQYF. The CDR3 region has the DNA TGTGCCATCAGAATGGACAGGGCAAGAGAAACCACAGATACGCAGTATTTT. The rearrangement uses TRBV10-3 and TRBJ2-3, with TRBD1 identical over 8 bases. The germline gives CDR1 ENHRY, CDR2 SYGVKD. There are 17 residues in the CDR3. Trimming cost V 6 bases and J 2 bases; bases outside gene matches: 13.

The gene calls are TRBV5-6 and TRBJ2-2; no clear D. Trimming stripped 4 bases from V and 0 bases from J, with 1 base between. This CDR3 comprises 12 residues. Germline V gene sequence: CDR1 SGHDT, CDR2 YYEEEE. CDR3 DNA sequence: TGTGCCAGCAGCCCGAACACCGGGGAGCTGTTTTTT. Its protein product is CASSPNTGELFF.

This clone occurred once. The rearrangement joins TRBV28 to TRBJ1-3, with D uncertain. This CDR3 has 17 residues. Per the germline V gene, CDR1 is MDHEN and CDR2 is SYDVKM. V shed 5 bases and J shed 1 base, with 18 bases lying between them. CDR3 sequence (DNA): TGTGCCAGCAGTGACTCTAGGACGGCAGCATCTGGAAACACCATATATTTT. Its translation: CASSDSRTAASGNTIYF.

The sample holds a few counts of this clone. V is TRBV15 and J is TRBJ1-5, with a weak D call TRBD1 (5 bases). Germline lookup yields CDR1 LNHNV and CDR2 YYDKDF (reference sequence). CDR3 length: 16 amino acids. V was clipped by 4 bases and J by 2 bases, with 15 bases between them. As DNA, the CDR3 is TGTGCCACCAGCAAAGCAGGCGGGGCGGGCAATCAGCCCCAGCATTTT. The encoded protein is CATSKAGGAGNQPQHF. Combining the CDR3 with reference TRBV15 and TRBJ1-5 gives the whole variable domain DAMVIQNPRYQVTQFGKPVTLSCSQTLNHNVMYWYQQKSSQAPKLLFHYYDKDFNNEADTPDNFQSRRPNTSFCFLDIRSPGLGDTAMYLCATSKAGGAGNQPQHFGDGTRLSIL.

This chain links TRBV28 with TRBJ1-5; no reliable D call. CDR1 is MDHEN, CDR2 SYDVKM, per germline. CDR3 length: 8 residues. V lost 10 bases, J lost 5 bases, and 0 bases lay in between. The CDR3 here is CANQPQHF. The CDR3 DNA sequence: TGTGCCAATCAGCCCCAGCATTTT.

J is TRBJ2-2 and V is TRBV30, with TRBD2 as a possible D gene (7 bases). Looked up from germline, CDR1 is GTSNPN and CDR2 is SVGIG (reference sequence). This CDR3 has 14 residues. Trimming cost V 8 bases and J 4 bases, with 17 bases left between them. CDR3 coding DNA: TGTGCCGAGGGGGGGGGCGTTGGCACCGGGGAGCTGTTTTTT. This gives the protein CAEGGGVGTGELFF. Together with reference TRBV30 and TRBJ2-2, the CDR3 gives the full variable domain: SQTIHQWPATLVQPVGSPLSLECTVEGTSNPNLYWYRQAAGRGLQLLFYSVGIGQISSEVPQNLSASRPQDRQFILSSKKLLLSDSGFYLCAEGGGVGTGELFFGEGSRLTVL.

The rearrangement links TRBV4-2 to TRBJ2-2; D is ambiguous. Per the germline V gene, CDR1 is LGHNA and CDR2 is YNFKEQ. With 1 base removed from V and 2 bases from J, the gap between germline ends came to 14 bases. The CDR3 loop spans 17 amino acids. The CDR3 nucleotides are TGTGCCAGCAGCCAAGTTTTAGAGACTCAAAACACCGGGGAGCTGTTTTTT. Translated: CASSQVLETQNTGELFF.

The genes are TRBV24-1 and TRBJ2-7, with D perhaps TRBD1 (6 bases). The V end was cut by 0 bases, the J end by 5 bases, with 7 bases between. In germline, CDR1 is KGHDR, CDR2 SFDVKD. There are 13 residues in the CDR3. CDR3 in amino acids: CATSDLQGNEQYF. CDR3 DNA sequence: TGTGCCACCAGTGATTTGCAGGGGAACGAGCAGTACTTC.

The J gene is TRBJ2-2, the V gene TRBV7-2, with D possibly TRBD2 on 6 matching bases. Per germline, CDR1 SGHTA and CDR2 FQGNSA. Trimming pared 1 base from V and 5 bases from J, leaving 11 bases between. The CDR3 covers 15 residues. CDR3 region: CASSLDGGGTGELFF. In DNA form, the CDR3 reads TGTGCCAGCAGCTTAGACGGGGGAGGAACCGGGGAGCTGTTTTTT.

The chain has TRBV20-1 and TRBJ1-2; tentative D call: TRBD1 (6 bases). The CDR3 spans 10 residues. Looked up from germline, CDR1 is DFQATT and CDR2 is SNEGSKA (reference sequence). CDR3 residues: CTWGLGGYTF. The CDR3 DNA is TGCACTTGGGGGCTGGGTGGCTACACCTTC.

V and J are TRBV5-1 and TRBJ2-5, with D possibly matching TRBD1 (5 bases). This CDR3 contains 15 residues. V gave up 0 bases and J gave up 3 bases, with 12 bases separating them. The V gene's germline CDR1 is SGHRS and CDR2 YFSETQ. This chain's CDR3 is CASSLGVGVEETQYF. The CDR3 region has the DNA TGCGCCAGCAGCTTGGGAGTAGGGGTGGAAGAGACCCAGTACTTC.

The chain combines TRBV6-5 with TRBJ1-2; D might be TRBD1 (6 bases). Germline-derived CDR1 and CDR2 are MNHEY and SVGAGI. Trimming stripped 6 bases from V and 1 base from J, with 12 bases between. The CDR3 consists of 14 residues. The CDR3 sequence is CASRDRHDNYGYTF. CDR3 nucleotide sequence: TGTGCCAGCAGGGACAGACACGATAACTATGGCTACACCTTC.

This chain connects TRBV9 to TRBJ2-5, with D perhaps matching TRBD1 (6 bases). This CDR3 has 15 residues. The V gene's germline CDR1 is SGDLS and CDR2 YYNGEE. V lost 3 bases and J 5 bases, leaving 17 bases between the germline ends. In nucleotides, the CDR3 is TGTGCCAGCAGCGACACAGGGAGACCGGCGGAGACCCAGTACTTC. Protein: CASSDTGRPAETQYF.

V is TRBV9 and J is TRBJ1-5; D not resolved. V was shortened by 0 bases and J by 7 bases, with 11 bases between the two germline ends. The CDR3 covers 14 residues. Germline CDR1 SGDLS, CDR2 YYNGEE. For the CDR3, the DNA is TGTGCCAGCAGCGTAGAGAGCTTTGGGCAGCCCCAGCATTTT. Amino acids: CASSVESFGQPQHF.

The chain is built from TRBV4-2 and TRBJ1-3, with D unclear. V lost 3 bases and J 4 bases, leaving 13 bases between the germline ends. This CDR3 comprises 15 residues. Germline CDR1 reads LGHNA; CDR2 reads YNFKEQ. The CDR3 spells CASSQKPGAGNTIYF. CDR3 coding DNA: TGTGCCAGCAGCCAGAAACCGGGAGCGGGAAACACCATATATTTT.

The chain employs TRBV19 and TRBJ1-5, with 8 bases matching TRBD1. The V gene end was trimmed by 1 base and the J gene end by 1 base; junction bases not matched to a gene: 9. Germline V CDR1 and CDR2: LNHDA, SQIVND (reference sequence). CDR3 size: 18 residues. The chain's CDR3 is CASSIGTGIKGSNQPQHF. The CDR3 nucleotides are TGTGCCAGTAGTATAGGGACAGGGATAAAAGGAAGCAATCAGCCCCAGCATTTT. The complete variable domain, with remaining parts taken from reference TRBV19 and TRBJ1-5, reads DGGITQSPKYLFRKEGQNVTLSCEQNLNHDAMYWYRQDPGQGLRLIYYSQIVNDFQKGDIAEGYSVSREKKESFPLTVTSAQKNPTAFYLCASSIGTGIKGSNQPQHFGDGTRLSIL.

The J gene is TRBJ1-2, the V gene TRBV18; D remains unclear. CDR3 length equals 15 residues. V was cut by 3 bases and J by 2 bases, with 13 bases left in between. CDR1 and CDR2 (germline): KGHSH, LQKENI. CDR3 nucleotides: TGTGCCAGCTCACCCCGCGCCGAGGGAAACTATGGCTACACCTTC. Protein product: CASSPRAEGNYGYTF.

This chain links TRBV18 with TRBJ2-7; unclear D gene. The V end was cut by 3 bases, the J end by 0 bases, with 9 bases between. From germline, CDR1 is KGHSH and CDR2 LQKENI. There are 14 residues in the CDR3. Here the CDR3 DNA reads TGTGCCAGCTCACCCGAGACTGACTCCTACGAGCAGTACTTC. Amino acid sequence: CASSPETDSYEQYF. Supplemented by reference TRBV18 and TRBJ2-7, the full variable domain reads NAGVMQNPRHLVRRRGQEARLRCSPMKGHSHVYWYRQLPEEGLKFMVYLQKENIIDESGMPKERFSAEFPKEGPSILRIQQVVRGDSAAYFCASSPETDSYEQYFGPGTRLTVT.

In its sample, this clone was seen once. This chain connects TRBV6-4 to TRBJ1-2, with TRBD1 as a possible D gene (6 bases). Germline V gene sequence: CDR1 MRHNA, CDR2 SNTAGT. V dropped 3 bases and J dropped 6 bases, with 14 bases sitting between them. The CDR3 is made up of 14 amino acids. The CDR3: CASSESGEGDGYTF. The CDR3, as DNA: TGTGCCAGCAGTGAATCCGGGGAGGGGGATGGCTACACCTTC.

The chain recombines TRBV28 with TRBJ1-6; D not certain. The CDR3 totals 13 residues. The germline V gene has CDR1 MDHEN and CDR2 SYDVKM. V dropped 6 bases and J dropped 7 bases, with 10 bases sitting between them. The CDR3 DNA is TGTGCCAGCAGGTACGAACAGAATTCACCCCTCCACTTT. Residues: CASRYEQNSPLHF.

The chain couples TRBV28 to TRBJ1-4, with 7 bases lining up with TRBD1. This CDR3 contains 14 residues. The junction had 4 bases not matched to a gene; V was cut back by 4 bases and J by 5 bases. Germline CDR1 is MDHEN and CDR2 is SYDVKM. CDR3 sequence reads: CASSSGTENEKLFF. In nucleotides, the CDR3 is TGTGCCAGCAGTTCGGGGACAGAGAATGAAAAACTGTTTTTT.

The chain links TRBV3-1 (or the pseudogene TRBV3-2) to TRBJ2-7; tentatively, D is TRBD2 (5 bases). In germline, CDR1 is LGHDT, CDR2 YNNKEL (reference sequence). V was shortened by 1 base and J by 6 bases, with 13 bases between the two germline ends. The CDR3 runs to 14 residues. The DNA for the CDR3 is TGTGCCAGCAGCCAAGGATTTCGGGGTGGCGAGCAGTACTTC. It is translated as CASSQGFRGGEQYF.

The chain is built from TRBV6-6 and TRBJ1-1; D unclear. In germline, CDR1 is MNHNY, CDR2 SVGAGI (reference sequence). V lost 0 bases to trimming and J lost 1 base, with 3 bases between them. This CDR3 spans 13 amino acids. CDR3: CASSYSTNTEAFF. CDR3 coding DNA: TGTGCCAGCAGTTACTCGACGAACACTGAAGCTTTCTTT.

V and J are TRBV21-1 and TRBJ2-7; the table's D call, TRBD2, has no DNA check behind it. TRBV21-1 is designated a pseudogene. There are 14 residues in the CDR3. CDR3 in amino acids: CASSRRAGGGEQYV. The DNA for the CDR3 is TGTGCCAGCAGCAGGCGAGCGGGGGGGGGCGAGCAGTACGTC.

The chain is built from TRBV27 and TRBJ1-2, with 8 bases aligning to TRBD1. This CDR3 is built from 15 residues. Germline V gene data show CDR1 as MNHEY and CDR2 as SMNVEV (reference sequence). V lost 4 bases to trimming and J lost 8 bases; unmatched junction nucleotides: 12. In nucleotides, the CDR3 is TGTGCCAGCAGTTCCTGGACAGGGCGGGGGGAAGGCTACACCTTC. Its translation: CASSSWTGRGEGYTF.

This clone has only one observation. The chain couples TRBV24-1 to TRBJ1-2; D possibly corresponds to TRBD1 (6 bases). CDR1 is KGHDR and CDR2 is SFDVKD in the germline V gene. The CDR3 is 15 residues long. V lost 2 bases and J 2 bases, leaving 11 bases between the germline ends. For the CDR3, the DNA is TGTGCCACCAGTGATTCGACAGGCAGAAACTATGGCTACACCTTC. It yields the protein CATSDSTGRNYGYTF.

The chain uses TRBV6-2 or TRBV6-3 and TRBJ1-5, with TRBD1 matching 7 bases. This CDR3 is 14 amino acids long. Germline V gene lookup returns CDR1 MNHEY and CDR2 SVGEGT. Trimming cost V 4 bases and J 6 bases; bases outside gene matches: 6. The CDR3 is CASSSIQGGQPQHF. CDR3 DNA sequence: TGTGCCAGCAGTTCCATTCAGGGGGGTCAGCCCCAGCATTTT.

This clone was counted once. This chain connects TRBV12-5 to TRBJ2-1; 9 bases align to TRBD2. The CDR3 contains 16 residues. V trimming: 6 bases; J trimming: 0 bases; junction bases outside the gene matches: 6. CDR1 is LGHNT, CDR2 FRNRAP, per germline. CDR3 sequence: CASGVSGGLSYNEQFF. The CDR3 DNA sequence: TGTGCTAGTGGGGTTAGCGGGGGCCTCTCCTACAATGAGCAGTTCTTC.